The T cell receptor beta chain described here comes from a study of blood T cell repertoires in COVID-19. Study at large: Each recovered donor of Cohort 3 presented with two negative PCRs, clearance, or symptom resolution. Nucleic acid was either cDNA or gDNA, and it came from T cells, B-cell-depleted T cells, or PBMCs.

This CDR3 has 14 amino acids. Trimming shortened V by 2 bases and J by 4 bases, and 12 bases separated the two germline ends. Germline CDR1 is SGHRS and CDR2 is YFSETQ. Per the authors' pipeline: Estimated nucleated cell counts came from reference gene primer amplification. Produced via immunoSEQ multiplex PCR; TCRdb's table is partial and in-frame only. D and trimming were read from the DNA, whereas the V and J calls and clone size are those reported in that table. The sample holds 330,000 or so clones; more than 75% are singletons and the top ten take approximately 1.9%. Grouping used clinical history reported by participants in a survey and questionnaire.

Sequenced sample: PBMCs or T cells enriched from blood (not recorded which). This receptor was obtained from a man in his forties in a cohort exposed to, infected with or recovered from COVID-19 (not recorded which). The rearrangement links TRBV5-1 to TRBJ1-1, with TRBD1 as a possible D gene (5 bases). The CDR3 protein is CASSFDGGVTEAFF. DNA for the CDR3: TGCGCCAGCAGCTTCGACGGGGGAGTCACTGAAGCTTTCTTT.